The clone carrying this T cell receptor beta chain was recorded a few times. This entry comes from a study of blood T cell repertoires in COVID-19. For the study at large: T cells, B-cell-depleted T cells, or PBMCs supplied cDNA or gDNA.

In the original processing: Scientists estimated how many nucleated cells there were by amplifying reference gene primers. TCRdb's table, derived via immunoSEQ multiplex PCR, lists solely in-frame clones and lacks some. V, J and clone size are taken as reported in that table, and D and trimming were inferred from the DNA itself. The data show 190,000 or so clones, around 87% seen once. Unmatched junction bases numbered 7, after V lost 4 bases and J lost 3 bases. From germline, CDR1 is MNHEY and CDR2 SVGEGT. CDR3 length: 15 residues. The sequenced material came from peripheral blood. The chain employs TRBV6-2 or TRBV6-3 and TRBJ2-7; 9 bases are a match to TRBD1. The sequence was obtained from a middle-aged man with active or convalescent COVID-19. CDR3 amino acids: CASSWPGQGNYEQYF. In nucleotides, the CDR3 is TGTGCCAGCAGTTGGCCGGGACAGGGAAACTACGAGCAGTACTTC.